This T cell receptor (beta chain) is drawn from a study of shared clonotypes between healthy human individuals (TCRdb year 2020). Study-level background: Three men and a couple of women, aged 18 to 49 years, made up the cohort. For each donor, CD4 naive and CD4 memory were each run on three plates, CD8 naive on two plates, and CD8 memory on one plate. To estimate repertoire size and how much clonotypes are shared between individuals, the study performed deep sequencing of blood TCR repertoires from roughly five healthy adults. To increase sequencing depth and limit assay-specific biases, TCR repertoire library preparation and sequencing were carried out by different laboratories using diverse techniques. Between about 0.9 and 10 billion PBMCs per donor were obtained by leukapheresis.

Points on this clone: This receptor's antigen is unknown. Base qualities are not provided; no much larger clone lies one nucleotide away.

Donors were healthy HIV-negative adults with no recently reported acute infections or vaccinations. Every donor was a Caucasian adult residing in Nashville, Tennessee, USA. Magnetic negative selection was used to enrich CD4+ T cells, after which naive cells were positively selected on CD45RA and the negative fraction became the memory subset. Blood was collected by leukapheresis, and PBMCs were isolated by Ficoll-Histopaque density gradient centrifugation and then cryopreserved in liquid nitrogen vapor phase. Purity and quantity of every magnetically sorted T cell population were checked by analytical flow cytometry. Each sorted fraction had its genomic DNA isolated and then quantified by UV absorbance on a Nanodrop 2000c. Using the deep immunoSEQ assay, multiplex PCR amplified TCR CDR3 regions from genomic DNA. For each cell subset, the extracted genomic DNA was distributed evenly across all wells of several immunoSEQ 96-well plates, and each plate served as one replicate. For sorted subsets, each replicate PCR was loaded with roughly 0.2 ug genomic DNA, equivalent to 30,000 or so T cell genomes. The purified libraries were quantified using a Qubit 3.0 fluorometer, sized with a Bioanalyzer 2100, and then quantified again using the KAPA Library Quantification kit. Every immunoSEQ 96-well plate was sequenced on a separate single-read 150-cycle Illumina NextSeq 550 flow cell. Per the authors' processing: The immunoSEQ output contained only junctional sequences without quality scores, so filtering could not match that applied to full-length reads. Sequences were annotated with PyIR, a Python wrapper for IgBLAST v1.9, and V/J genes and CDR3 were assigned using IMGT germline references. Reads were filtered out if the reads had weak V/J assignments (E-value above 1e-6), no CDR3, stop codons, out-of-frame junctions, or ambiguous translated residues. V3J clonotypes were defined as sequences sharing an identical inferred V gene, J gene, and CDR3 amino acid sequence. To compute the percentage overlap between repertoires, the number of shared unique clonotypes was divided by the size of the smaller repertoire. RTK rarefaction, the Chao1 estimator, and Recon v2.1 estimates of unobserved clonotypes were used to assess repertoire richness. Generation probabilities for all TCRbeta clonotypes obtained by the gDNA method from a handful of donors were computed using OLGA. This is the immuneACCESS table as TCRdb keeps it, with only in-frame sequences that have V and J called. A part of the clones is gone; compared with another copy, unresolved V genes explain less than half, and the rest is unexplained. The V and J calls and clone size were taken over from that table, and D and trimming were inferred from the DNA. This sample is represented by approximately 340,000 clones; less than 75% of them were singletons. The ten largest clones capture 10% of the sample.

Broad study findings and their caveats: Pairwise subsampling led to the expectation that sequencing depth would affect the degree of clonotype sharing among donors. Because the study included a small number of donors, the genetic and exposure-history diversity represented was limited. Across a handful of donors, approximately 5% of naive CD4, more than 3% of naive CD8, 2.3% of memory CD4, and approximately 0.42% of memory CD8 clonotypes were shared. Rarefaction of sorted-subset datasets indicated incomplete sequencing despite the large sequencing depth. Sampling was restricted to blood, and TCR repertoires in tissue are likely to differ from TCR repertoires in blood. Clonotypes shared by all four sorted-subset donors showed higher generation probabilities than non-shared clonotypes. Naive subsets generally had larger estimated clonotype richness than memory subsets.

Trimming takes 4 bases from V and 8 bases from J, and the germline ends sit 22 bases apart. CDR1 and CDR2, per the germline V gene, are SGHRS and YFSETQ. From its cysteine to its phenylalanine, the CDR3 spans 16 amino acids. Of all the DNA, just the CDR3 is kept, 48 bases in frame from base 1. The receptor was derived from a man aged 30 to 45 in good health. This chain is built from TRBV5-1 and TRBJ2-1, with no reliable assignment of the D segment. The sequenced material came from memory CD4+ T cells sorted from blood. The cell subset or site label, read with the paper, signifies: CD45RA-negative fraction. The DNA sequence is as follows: TGCGCCAGCAGCCGGGCTAGGCTAGATGCCGTCGATGAGCAGTTCTTC. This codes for CASSRARLDAVDEQFF.